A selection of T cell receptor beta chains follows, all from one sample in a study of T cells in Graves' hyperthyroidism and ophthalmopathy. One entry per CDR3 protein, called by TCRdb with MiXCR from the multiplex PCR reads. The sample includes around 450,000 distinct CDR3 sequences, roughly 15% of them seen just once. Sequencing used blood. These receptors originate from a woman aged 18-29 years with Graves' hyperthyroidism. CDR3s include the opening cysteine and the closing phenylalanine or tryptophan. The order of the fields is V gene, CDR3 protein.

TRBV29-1,CSVVEYEQYF
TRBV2,CASSNREGSYGHTF
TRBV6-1,CASRARETEAFF
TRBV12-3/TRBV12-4,CASKNTPETQYF
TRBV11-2,CASSLEPAGGNEQFF
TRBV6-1,CASRLAGPREKLFF
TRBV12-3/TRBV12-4,CASNPGRGAGRTEAFF
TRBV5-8,CASSLVVRQSRTDTQYF
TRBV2,CASSGFSGGSGEKLFF
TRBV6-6,CASSYSGTTEETQYF
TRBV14,CASSPGQWVYGYTF
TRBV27,CASSWTGRSYGYTF
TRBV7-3,CASSTGTLADTQYF
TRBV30,CAWSVGALYNEQFF
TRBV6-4,CASSGLGSDEQFF
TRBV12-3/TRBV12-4,CASSLIALAPQFF
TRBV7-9,CASSLVVRGYEQFF
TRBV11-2,CASSLSNGPREQYF
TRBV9,CASSVVGQGALDTEAFF
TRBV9,CASSRRQGSTEAFF
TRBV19,CACRDTRNSPLHF
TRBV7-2,CASSLVPAGVVYEQFF
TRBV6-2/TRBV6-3,CASSYSKGATNEKLFF
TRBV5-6,CASSLLTAGSGNQPQHF
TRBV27,CASSPRGRSNEQYF
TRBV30,CAWAIGSTDTQYF